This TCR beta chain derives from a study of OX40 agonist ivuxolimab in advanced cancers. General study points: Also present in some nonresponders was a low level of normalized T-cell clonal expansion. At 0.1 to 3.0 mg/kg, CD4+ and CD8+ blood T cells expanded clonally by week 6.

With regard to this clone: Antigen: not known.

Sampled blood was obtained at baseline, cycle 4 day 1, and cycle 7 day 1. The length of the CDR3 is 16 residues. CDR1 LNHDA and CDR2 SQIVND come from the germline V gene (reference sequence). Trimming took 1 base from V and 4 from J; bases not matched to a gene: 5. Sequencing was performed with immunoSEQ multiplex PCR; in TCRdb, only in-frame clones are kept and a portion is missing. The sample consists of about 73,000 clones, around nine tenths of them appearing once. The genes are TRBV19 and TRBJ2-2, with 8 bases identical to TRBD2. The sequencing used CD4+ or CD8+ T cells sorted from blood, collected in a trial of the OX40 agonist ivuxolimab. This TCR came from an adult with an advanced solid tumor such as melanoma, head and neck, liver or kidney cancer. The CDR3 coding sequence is TGTGCCAGTAGTATAGGACTAGCGATGGGCACCGGGGAGCTGTTTTTT. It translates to CASSIGLAMGTGELFF.